This T cell receptor beta chain derives from a study of a mutant IDH1 vaccine in newly diagnosed glioma. At the level of the study: During weeks 1, 3, 5, 7, 11, 15, 19 and 23, patients received eight vaccinations.

This clone turned up a few times. The target antigen is unknown. The study, taken as a whole, reports: No link was apparently found between pseudoprogression and changes in top peripheral T cell clonotypes.

The CDR3 runs to 10 residues. CDR1 and CDR2 (germline): SEHNR, FQNEAQ (reference sequence). Trimming removed 5 bases at V and 7 bases at J, with 5 bases between. Time point denoted: week 5, during vaccination. With topical imiquimod, each dose of the vaccine consisted of 300 ug of mutant IDH1 20-mer peptide. Sequenced by immunoSEQ multiplex PCR; TCRdb stores in-frame clones only, minus some. The table records around 35,000 clones, about 80% of them present only once. The chain joins TRBV7-9 to TRBJ1-1; D ambiguous. This TCR was recovered from a young man with glioma. Sequencing used PBMCs, obtained from a glioma patient whose treatment included an IDH1 peptide vaccine. The CDR3 DNA is TGTGCCAGCAGCACCTATGAAGCTTTCTTT. Protein product: CASSTYEAFF.